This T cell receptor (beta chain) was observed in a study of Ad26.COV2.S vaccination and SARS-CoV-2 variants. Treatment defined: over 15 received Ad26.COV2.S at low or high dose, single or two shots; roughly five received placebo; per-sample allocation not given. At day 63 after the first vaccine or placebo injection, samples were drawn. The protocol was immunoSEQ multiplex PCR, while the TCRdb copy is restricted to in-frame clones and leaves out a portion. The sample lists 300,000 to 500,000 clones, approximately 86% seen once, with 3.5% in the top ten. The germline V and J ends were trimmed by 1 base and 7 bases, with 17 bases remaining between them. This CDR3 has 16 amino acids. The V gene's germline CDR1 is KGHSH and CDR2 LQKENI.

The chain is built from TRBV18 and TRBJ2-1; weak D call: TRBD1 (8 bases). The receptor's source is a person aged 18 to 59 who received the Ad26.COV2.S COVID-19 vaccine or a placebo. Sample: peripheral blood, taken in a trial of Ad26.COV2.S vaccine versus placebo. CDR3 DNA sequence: TGTGCCAGCTCACCACTGAGCGGGACAGGATGGAATGAGCAGTTCTTC. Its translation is CASSPLSGTGWNEQFF.